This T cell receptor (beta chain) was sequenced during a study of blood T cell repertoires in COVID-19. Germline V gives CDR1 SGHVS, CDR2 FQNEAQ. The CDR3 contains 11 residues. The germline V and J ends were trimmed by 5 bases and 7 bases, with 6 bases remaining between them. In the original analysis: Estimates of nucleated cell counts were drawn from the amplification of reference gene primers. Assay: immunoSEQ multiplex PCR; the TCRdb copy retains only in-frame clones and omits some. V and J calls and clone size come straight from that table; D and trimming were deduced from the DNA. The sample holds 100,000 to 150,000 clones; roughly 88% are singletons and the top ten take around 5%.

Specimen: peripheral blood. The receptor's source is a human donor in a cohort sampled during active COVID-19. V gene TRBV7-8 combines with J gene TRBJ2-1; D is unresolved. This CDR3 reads CASSLLNEQFF. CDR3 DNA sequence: TGTGCCAGCAGCCTCCTGAATGAGCAGTTCTTC.